The 15 T cell receptor beta chains listed next were all sequenced from one sample in a study of cytomegalovirus exposure and HLA in healthy donors. Assay used: immunoSEQ multiplex PCR; TCRdb lists only in-frame clones, some missing. In the table there are some 83,000 clones, approximately 93% of which are singletons. Sequencing was carried out using PBMCs. The receptors here all came from a woman younger than 30 in good health and CMV-seronegative.

J is TRBJ2-3 and V is TRBV27; 7 nucleotides align to TRBD2. With V trimmed by 4 bases and J by 2 bases, 15 bases remained unmatched. Germline V lookup: CDR1 MNHEY, CDR2 SMNVEV (reference sequence). CDR3 size: 18 residues. The CDR3: CASSSRPLLATDTDTQYF. The CDR3 coding sequence is TGTGCCAGCAGTTCCCGACCCCTACTAGCGACTGACACAGATACGCAGTATTTT.

The chain uses TRBV6-1 and TRBJ2-1; no definite D call. CDR1 is MNHNS, CDR2 SASEGT, per germline. The CDR3 runs 13 residues. With 8 bases removed from V and 10 bases from J, the gap between germline ends came to 18 bases. The CDR3 loop reads CASPSLLSEEQFF. The CDR3, as DNA: TGTGCCAGCCCGAGCTTACTAAGCGAGGAGCAGTTCTTC.

This clone has just one count. The chain joins TRBV2 to TRBJ2-7, with TRBD2 matching over 9 bases. V shed 7 bases, J shed 12 bases, and the junction held 16 bases outside the gene matches. CDR3 length: 14 amino acids. Germline V gene data show CDR1 as SNHLY and CDR2 as FYNNEI. Written as DNA, the CDR3 is TGTGCCAGCACCCCTTGGCTAGCGGGAACCCGCTGGTACTTC. Encoded protein: CASTPWLAGTRWYF.

V usage is TRBV2 and J usage is TRBJ2-3; the match to TRBD1 covers 7 bases. Germline V lookup: CDR1 SNHLY, CDR2 FYNNEI. The CDR3 totals 13 residues. J lost 8 bases, V lost 4 bases, and 6 bases had no gene match. Here the CDR3 reads CASSGQGSVTQYF. CDR3 coding DNA: TGTGCCAGCAGTGGACAGGGATCTGTTACGCAGTATTTT.

This sequence joins TRBV6-1 and TRBJ2-1, with 8 bases aligning to TRBD2. Germline-derived CDR1 and CDR2 are MNHNS and SASEGT. The CDR3 is made up of 15 amino acids. J lost 4 bases, V lost 5 bases, and 7 bases had no gene match. In DNA, the CDR3 is TGTGCCAGCAGTCCCCCGGGCGGGGGGTACAATGAGCAGTTCTTC. Translated: CASSPPGGGYNEQFF.

The chain has TRBV19 and TRBJ2-7; 9 nucleotides match TRBD2. The length of the CDR3 is 17 residues. Germline trimming cut 3 bases from V and 0 bases from J; bases unmatched to any gene: 9. Germline V CDR1 and CDR2: LNHDA, SQIVND (reference sequence). The CDR3 protein is CASSITAAGGSSYEQYF. CDR3 coding DNA: TGTGCCAGTAGTATTACAGCGGCGGGGGGGTCCTCCTACGAGCAGTACTTC.

The chain recombines TRBV2 with TRBJ2-1, with D tentatively TRBD2 (5 bases). Germline lookup yields CDR1 SNHLY and CDR2 FYNNEI. This CDR3 has 15 amino acids. V lost 6 bases to trimming and J lost 5 bases, with 17 bases between them. Here the CDR3 reads CASSEAWPGDNEQFF. As DNA, the CDR3 is TGTGCCAGCAGCGAGGCATGGCCCGGGGACAATGAGCAGTTCTTC. The full variable domain, with the rest looked up from reference TRBV2 and TRBJ2-1, is EPEVTQTPSHQVTQMGQEVILRCVPISNHLYFYWYRQILGQKVEFLVSFYNNEISEKSEIFDDQFSVERPDGSNFTLKIRSTKLEDSAMYFCASSEAWPGDNEQFFGPGTRLTVL.

The gene calls are TRBV15 and TRBJ2-1; 11 bases agree with TRBD2. After removal of 1 base from V and 8 bases from J, the junction contained 7 bases not matched to a gene. Germline CDR1 is LNHNV and CDR2 is YYDKDF (reference sequence). This CDR3 comprises 16 residues. This CDR3 reads CATSRVGSGRAHEQFF. The CDR3 bases are TGTGCCACCAGCAGAGTTGGTAGCGGGAGGGCCCATGAGCAGTTCTTC.

The rearrangement joins TRBV30 to TRBJ2-2; 16 nucleotides match TRBD2. Per the germline V gene, CDR1 is GTSNPN and CDR2 is SVGIG (reference sequence). The V segment lost 3 bases and the J segment 10 bases; nucleotides outside the gene matches: 11. CDR3 length equals 17 residues. The CDR3 nucleotides read TGTGCCTGGAGCATCGGGGGACTAGCGGGGGGGCCCGAGGAGCTGTTTTTT. It translates to CAWSIGGLAGGPEELFF.

The rearrangement joins TRBV27 to TRBJ2-7, with D possibly matching TRBD2 (5 bases). The CDR3 runs 13 residues. The germline CDR1 and CDR2 sequences are MNHEY and SMNVEV (reference sequence). Trimming took 1 base from V and 6 from J, leaving 10 bases between them. The CDR3 is CASSLFGVSEQYF. Written as DNA, the CDR3 is TGTGCCAGCAGTTTATTCGGGGTGTCCGAGCAGTACTTC.

The chain employs TRBV4-1 and TRBJ1-1; D ambiguous. Germline V gene lookup returns CDR1 MGHRA and CDR2 YSYEKL. Trimming took off 2 bases at V and 1 base at J, with 17 bases between the two ends. The CDR3 spans 17 residues. The CDR3 loop reads CASSQLLTRPPNTEAFF. DNA of the CDR3: TGCGCCAGCAGCCAACTCCTCACGCGGCCACCGAACACTGAAGCTTTCTTT.

Within the sample, this clone is medium-sized. The CDR3 loop reads CASSEASGGAYEQYF. The CDR3 DNA reads TGTGCCAGCAGTGAAGCGAGCGGGGGGGCCTACGAGCAGTACTTC. V is TRBV6-1 and J is TRBJ2-7; 10 bases fit TRBD2. The J segment lost 2 bases and the V segment lost 0 bases, leaving 1 base of the junction unmatched. Germline CDR1 and CDR2: MNHNS and SASEGT. The CDR3 length is 15 residues.

The chain combines TRBV10-3 with TRBJ2-7; 9 positions match TRBD1. This CDR3 comprises 15 residues. The trim removed 2 bases at V and 1 base at J, leaving 3 bases unmatched. The germline V gene has CDR1 ENHRY and CDR2 SYGVKD. CDR3 protein: CAISEEDRGSYEQYF. DNA for the CDR3: TGTGCCATCAGTGAGGAAGACAGGGGGTCCTACGAGCAGTACTTC.

This rearrangement joins TRBV4-2 to TRBJ2-7, with 9 bases aligning to TRBD2. Germline CDR1 LGHNA, CDR2 YNFKEQ. Trimming took 0 bases from V and 1 from J; bases not matched to a gene: 4. The CDR3 runs to 16 residues. CDR3 DNA sequence: TGTGCCAGCAGCCAAGAACCAGCGGGGGGATCCTACGAGCAGTACTTC. It yields the protein CASSQEPAGGSYEQYF.

V and J are TRBV6-6 and TRBJ1-4; unclear D gene. The germline V gene encodes CDR1 MNHNY and CDR2 SVGAGI (reference sequence). V lost 2 bases, J lost 7 bases, and 14 bases lay in between. The CDR3 consists of 15 residues. This CDR3 reads CASSYGTVPGEKLFF. The CDR3 DNA reads TGTGCCAGCAGTTACGGTACCGTACCGGGTGAAAAACTGTTTTTT.